These 6 T cell receptor beta chains were sequenced from one sample in a study of blood T cells in healthy people across ages. With a J-beta primer mix and a sample-barcoded 5' primer, a second PCR ran about 7 to 11 cycles. Each CDR3 protein gets one entry after TCRdb re-called the 5' RACE reads with MiXCR. The top ten clones hold approximately 2.9% of a sample with 600,000 to 900,000 distinct CDR3 sequences, approximately 24% of them seen once. The sample was also linked to a second study, of T cells of mothers and their children.

Sequenced material: blood. These receptors were collected from a boy younger than 18 in good health.

There are a few counts of this clonotype. The rearrangement uses TRBV15 and TRBJ1-4; D is uncertain. V shed 5 bases and J shed 8 bases, with 9 bases lying between them. CDR1 and CDR2 (germline): LNHNV, YYDKDF (reference sequence). CDR3 length equals 12 residues. The CDR3 nucleotides read TGTGCCACCAGCCCTGTTGGGGAAAAACTGTTTTTT. Protein: CATSPVGEKLFF.

This clonotype appeared a few times. The chain carries TRBV20-1 and TRBJ2-3; D not certain. Germline lookup yields CDR1 DFQATT and CDR2 SNEGSKA (reference sequence). V was pared by 6 bases and J by 2 bases, with 12 bases between. The CDR3 has 13 amino acids. In nucleotides, the CDR3 is TGCAGTGCGAGTAACCGGGTCACAGATACGCAGTATTTT. Residues: CSASNRVTDTQYF.

This clonotype was found a few times. The J gene is TRBJ1-5, the V gene TRBV3-1; TRBD1 agrees at 8 bases. The CDR3 has 16 amino acids. Germline V gene sequence: CDR1 LGHDT, CDR2 YNNKEL (reference sequence). With V trimmed by 4 bases and J by 7 bases, 12 bases remained unmatched. CDR3 nucleotide sequence: TGTGCCAGCAGCCCGGGAAACAGGGGGTTGGGGCAGCCCCAGCATTTT. This encodes CASSPGNRGLGQPQHF.

The rearrangement joins TRBV7-9 to TRBJ2-1; the match to TRBD2 covers 7 bases. The CDR3 runs 17 residues. Germline assignment: CDR1 SEHNR and CDR2 FQNEAQ (reference sequence). V lost 7 bases, J lost 1 base, and 13 bases stayed unmatched. CDR3: CASTPTGGATSYNEQFF. The CDR3 DNA follows: TGTGCCAGCACCCCTACGGGGGGAGCGACGTCCTACAATGAGCAGTTCTTC.

In regard to this clonotype: This likely comes from a read error, as the CDR3 has no conserved phenylalanine or tryptophan at its end. The J gene is TRBJ1-2, the V gene TRBV4-1, with TRBD1 matching over 12 bases. V lost 4 bases, J lost 8 bases, and 11 bases stayed unmatched. The CDR3 is 16 residues long. CDR1 is MGHRA, CDR2 YSYEKL, per germline. In DNA, the CDR3 is TGCGCCAGCAGCCCTATATGGGACAGGGGGCGAAGGGGCTACACCCTC. Translating it yields CASSPIWDRGRRGYTL.

The chain combines TRBV7-9 with TRBJ2-5; unclear D gene. Germline CDR1 and CDR2: SEHNR and FQNEAQ (reference sequence). The CDR3 extends over 15 amino acids. V gave up 1 base and J gave up 5 bases, with 14 bases separating them. CDR3 loop: CASSLVPRKEETQYF. In DNA, the CDR3 is TGTGCCAGCAGCTTAGTACCCCGTAAAGAGGAGACCCAGTACTTC. The variable domain in full, with the rest retrieved from reference TRBV7-9 and TRBJ2-5, is DTGVSQNPRHKITKRGQNVTFRCDPISEHNRLYWYRQTLGQGPEFLTYFQNEAQLEKSRLLSDRFSAERPKGSFSTLEIQRTEQGDSAMYLCASSLVPRKEETQYFGPGTRLLVL.